The 21 T cell receptor beta chains listed next were all sequenced from one sample in a study of blood T cells in healthy people across ages. Combining a sample-barcoded 5' primer with a J-beta primer mix, a second PCR ran for roughly 6 to 12 cycles. Each CDR3 protein gets one entry after TCRdb re-called the 5' RACE reads with MiXCR. The profile covers about 720,000 distinct CDR3 sequences, with around 25% appearing a single time and approximately 4% taken by the ten largest. The data also belong to a second study, concerning T cells of mothers and their children.

The material sequenced was blood. The receptors stem from a boy between 10 and 17 years old in good health.

This clonotype appeared a few times. The chain links TRBV7-8 to TRBJ2-1; 9 bases fit TRBD1. The germline CDR1 and CDR2 sequences are SGHVS and FQNEAQ. This CDR3 region has 16 residues. Losses at the gene ends were 3 bases for V and 4 bases for J; bases not matched to a gene: 7. CDR3 DNA: TGTGCCAGCAGCTTCTTCTGGACAGGGGATTACAATGAGCAGTTCTTC. Translated, it gives CASSFFWTGDYNEQFF.

This chain links TRBV5-1 with TRBJ2-5; perhaps TRBD1 as D (6 bases). CDR3 length: 15 amino acids. Germline CDR1 reads SGHRS; CDR2 reads YFSETQ. Trimming left V 0 bases short and J 4 bases short, with 13 bases between. The DNA of the CDR3 is TGCGCCAGCAGCTTGGCCGGGCAGACAGGAGAGACCCAGTACTTC. Translated: CASSLAGQTGETQYF.

This clonotype was detected only a few times. V and J are TRBV7-9 and TRBJ2-5, with D possibly being TRBD1 (5 bases). The DNA matches TRBJ2-1 better at its end, which makes the J call doubtful. The CDR3 extends over 16 amino acids. Germline CDR1 is SEHNR and CDR2 is FQNEAQ (reference sequence). CDR3 sequence: CASSPRDTGLGPEQFF. The DNA for the CDR3 is TGTGCCAGCAGCCCGAGAGACACTGGCTTGGGGCCTGAGCAGTTCTTC.

Ten or more counts support this clonotype. The gene calls are TRBV29-1 and TRBJ2-4; D might be TRBD1 (6 bases). The V and J ends lost 7 bases and 1 base respectively, with 11 bases between them. This CDR3 spans 13 amino acids. CDR1 and CDR2 (germline): SQVTM, ANQGSEA. This CDR3 is CSAKGEAKNIQYF. The CDR3 coding sequence is TGCAGCGCCAAGGGGGAGGCCAAAAACATTCAGTACTTC.

This clonotype has a count of ten or more. The chain combines TRBV29-1 with TRBJ2-5; a weak D match, TRBD1 (6 bases). The CDR3 is 14 amino acids. Germline lookup yields CDR1 SQVTM and CDR2 ANQGSEA. Between the trimmed V and J ends, which lost 5 bases and 2 bases, there was a span of 15 bases. CDR3 in DNA: TGCAGCGTTTCAAGGACAGTGGGTCAAGAGACCCAGTACTTC. Translated: CSVSRTVGQETQYF.

This chain uses TRBV12-3 or TRBV12-4 with TRBJ1-1; weak D call: TRBD1 (5 bases). Trimming removed 10 bases at V and 0 bases at J, with 15 bases between. The CDR3 is 14 residues long. The CDR3, as DNA: TGTGCCACTCAAACCGGGGCTATGAACACTGAAGCTTTCTTT. Encoded protein: CATQTGAMNTEAFF.

This clonotype was detected only a few times. V and J are TRBV9 and TRBJ1-5; D ambiguous. The CDR3 runs 14 residues. Trimming removed 0 bases from V and 7 bases from J, with 11 bases in between. In germline, CDR1 is SGDLS, CDR2 YYNGEE. As DNA, the CDR3 is TGTGCCAGCAGCGTAGAGGGAAGCGGGCAGCCCCAGCATTTT. Its protein is CASSVEGSGQPQHF.

The chain uses TRBV4-1 and TRBJ1-4; 7 bases map to TRBD1. The CDR3 is made up of 18 amino acids. CDR1 MGHRA and CDR2 YSYEKL come from the germline V gene. V was pared by 6 bases and J by 8 bases, with 21 bases of the junction left unmatched. CDR3 loop: CASRSLQGRLGPGEKLFF. The CDR3 DNA reads as TGCGCCAGCAGATCCCTACAGGGGCGCCTCGGTCCGGGGGAAAAACTGTTTTTT.

This clonotype has more than one count but fewer than ten. One end of the junction varies from germline; a read error may be responsible. The genes are TRBV29-1 and TRBJ1-2, with D hard to call. The CDR3 spans 10 residues. The germline V gene has CDR1 SQVTM and CDR2 ANQGSEA. In nucleotides, the CDR3 is TGCAGCGTTGAAGATACTTTTTGGAGCTTC. Protein: CSVEDTFWSF.

V and J are TRBV27 and TRBJ2-3; TRBD2 aligns across 10 bases. CDR3 length equals 16 residues. Germline CDR1 is MNHEY and CDR2 is SMNVEV (reference sequence). The junction had 5 bases not matched to a gene; V was cut back by 4 bases and J by 1 base. This CDR3 is CASSSGLAARTDTQYF. Here the CDR3 DNA reads TGTGCCAGCAGTTCCGGACTAGCGGCACGCACAGATACGCAGTATTTT.

This clonotype has just a few counts. The J gene is TRBJ2-1, the V gene TRBV28, with TRBD2 matching 12 bases. Germline CDR1 reads MDHEN; CDR2 reads SYDVKM. Unmatched junction bases numbered 8, after V lost 7 bases and J lost 4 bases. This CDR3 has 16 residues. CDR3 region: CASTPGLAGLYNEQFF. CDR3 DNA sequence: TGTGCCAGCACCCCCGGACTAGCGGGATTATACAATGAGCAGTTCTTC.

V gene TRBV7-9 combines with J gene TRBJ2-1; D not certain. Trimming took 5 bases from V and 8 from J, leaving 13 bases between them. CDR1 SEHNR and CDR2 FQNEAQ come from the germline V gene (reference sequence). This CDR3 is built from 13 residues. The CDR3 sequence is CASSPTRLDEQFF. The CDR3, as DNA: TGTGCCAGCAGCCCCACACGGCTCGATGAGCAGTTCTTC.

This sequence joins TRBV6-2 or TRBV6-3 and TRBJ1-6; TRBD1 aligns across 7 bases. The trim removed 2 bases at V and 9 bases at J, leaving 10 bases unmatched. Germline V lookup: CDR1 MNHEY, CDR2 SVGEGT. CDR3 size: 16 residues. CDR3: CASSYGLGTVSSPLHF. CDR3 DNA sequence: TGTGCCAGCAGTTACGGATTGGGGACAGTATCTTCACCCCTCCACTTT.

J is TRBJ2-4 and V is TRBV7-2; possibly TRBD1 for D (5 bases). This CDR3 is 16 amino acids long. V lost 5 bases, J lost 3 bases, and 17 bases lay in between. The V gene's germline CDR1 is SGHTA and CDR2 FQGNSA. This CDR3 reads CASSPSPTVNKNIQYF. The CDR3 bases are TGTGCCAGCAGCCCTTCGCCGACAGTTAACAAAAACATTCAGTACTTC.

This chain connects TRBV28 to TRBJ1-2; D is unclear. Germline V gene sequence: CDR1 MDHEN, CDR2 SYDVKM. V dropped 8 bases and J dropped 0 bases, with 10 bases sitting between them. There are 13 residues in the CDR3. In nucleotides, the CDR3 is TGTGCCAGCCGGTACCGACCTAACTATGGCTACACCTTC. This codes for CASRYRPNYGYTF.

Concerning this clonotype: One end of the junction varies from germline; a read error may be responsible. The chain is built from TRBV9 and TRBJ2-7; 8 nucleotides line up with TRBD2. The CDR3 sequence is 15 residues long. Germline V gives CDR1 SGDLS, CDR2 YYNGEE. CDR3 DNA sequence: TGTGCCAGCAGCCCAGAGGCGGGGGGAGGTTACGAGCAGTGCTTC. The encoded protein is CASSPEAGGGYEQCF.

V gene TRBV19 combines with J gene TRBJ2-4; 8 nucleotides agree with TRBD1. There are 13 residues in the CDR3. J gave up 8 bases and V 3 bases, and 3 bases lay outside the gene matches. In germline, CDR1 is LNHDA, CDR2 SQIVND (reference sequence). In DNA, the CDR3 is TGTGCCAGTAGTATGACAGGGGTGGACATTCAGTACTTC. Encoded protein: CASSMTGVDIQYF.

The rearrangement links TRBV7-2 to TRBJ2-5; 9 bases align to TRBD1. Germline V gives CDR1 SGHTA, CDR2 FQGNSA. The CDR3 is 14 amino acids. With 7 bases clipped from V and 5 bases from J, the junction kept 8 bases outside the gene matches. In DNA, the CDR3 is TGTGCCAGCAAACCCGGACAGGGGAGGGAGACCCAGTACTTC. This translates into CASKPGQGRETQYF.

The J gene is TRBJ2-1, the V gene TRBV6-2 or TRBV6-3; 9 bases are shared with TRBD1. The CDR3 sequence is 16 residues long. Germline CDR1 and CDR2: MNHEY and SVGEGT. Trimming cost V 0 bases and J 6 bases; bases outside gene matches: 6. CDR3 in amino acids: CASSYSDRGNGNEQFF. CDR3 sequence (DNA): TGTGCCAGCAGTTACTCGGACAGGGGAAATGGCAATGAGCAGTTCTTC.

The CDR3 here is CSAREGDRGFGQPQHF. Written as DNA, the CDR3 is TGCAGTGCTAGAGAGGGCGACAGGGGTTTCGGTCAGCCCCAGCATTTT. The chain recombines TRBV20-1 with TRBJ1-5, with 8 nucleotides matching TRBD1. The CDR3 spans 16 residues. Germline CDR1 reads DFQATT; CDR2 reads SNEGSKA (reference sequence). The V and J ends lost 0 bases and 6 bases, in that order; junction bases with no gene match: 10.

This chain links TRBV12-3 or TRBV12-4 with TRBJ2-3; D is ambiguous. The CDR3 is 15 residues long. V shed 9 bases and J shed 0 bases, with 16 bases lying between them. The chain's CDR3 is CASNPPLDSTDTQYF. CDR3 coding DNA: TGTGCCAGTAACCCTCCCCTCGACAGCACAGATACGCAGTATTTT.